These T cell receptor beta chains were read from a single sample in a study of sequential checkpoint blockade in melanoma. Sequenced by immunoSEQ multiplex PCR; TCRdb stores in-frame clones only, minus some. The sample lists 40,000 or so clones; roughly 32% were seen once. The source material was tumor tissue (inferred from file names), sampled from a patient given nivolumab and ipilimumab in sequence. The receptors were sampled from a human donor with melanoma. The CDR3 runs from the conserved cysteine through the conserved F or W. A D gene is named only where the DNA matches it firmly. Part of the rows lack a size; the others show once, few, many or a class for expanded clones.

J gene	D gene	V gene	clone size	CDR3 protein	CDR3 DNA
TRBJ1-1	.	TRBV6-8	few	CASSYKPGSGAFF	TGTGCCAGCAGTTATAAACCCGGGAGCGGAGCTTTCTTT
TRBJ1-5	.	TRBV11-3	.	CASSLEVGVNQPQHF	TGTGCCAGCAGCTTAGAAGTAGGGGTCAATCAGCCCCAGCATTTT
TRBJ1-4	.	TRBV11-3	many	CASRPRQLNEKLFF	TGTGCCAGCAGACCTAGACAGCTTAATGAAAAACTGTTTTTT
TRBJ1-3	.	TRBV5-1	.	CASSLGTFSGNTIYF	TGCGCCAGCAGCTTGGGGACTTTTTCTGGAAACACCATATATTTT
TRBJ1-6	.	TRBV5-1	.	CASSPETVYNSPLHF	TGCGCCAGTTCACCAGAGACAGTCTATAATTCACCCCTCCACTTT
TRBJ2-4	TRBD2	TRBV6-8	.	CAIHSGTAKNIQYF	TGTGCCATCCATAGCGGGACGGCCAAAAACATTCAGTACTTC
TRBJ1-1	.	TRBV9	many	CASQLRGKTEAFF	TGTGCCAGCCAGCTTAGGGGTAAGACTGAAGCTTTCTTT
TRBJ2-7	.	TRBV11-3	.	CASSLGAFTETYEQYF	TGTGCCAGCAGCTTAGGCGCGTTTACAGAGACCTACGAGCAGTACTTC
TRBJ2-1	.	TRBV6-8	.	CASSYSSRPFGDNEQFF	TGTGCCAGCAGTTACTCGTCTCGACCGTTCGGGGACAATGAGCAGTTCTTC
TRBJ2-1	TRBD2	TRBV12-5	.	CASGFGLAGTNEQFF	TGTGCTAGTGGTTTCGGACTAGCGGGGACCAATGAGCAGTTCTTC
TRBJ1-5	.	TRBV11-3	many	CASSSMGYSYSNQPQHF	TGTGCCAGCAGCTCCATGGGGTATTCCTATAGCAATCAGCCCCAGCATTTT
TRBJ2-3	.	TRBV6-8	few	CASSYDGNTDTQYF	TGTGCCAGCAGTTACGATGGGAACACAGATACGCAGTATTTT
TRBJ1-1	TRBD1	TRBV18	once	CASRPQSGTGFWTEAFF	TGTGCCAGCAGGCCGCAATCCGGGACAGGGTTTTGGACTGAAGCTTTCTTT
TRBJ1-3	TRBD1	TRBV11-3	medium-sized	CASSAETGVSGNTIYF	TGTGCCAGCAGCGCGGAGACAGGGGTATCTGGAAACACCATATATTTT
TRBJ2-7	TRBD1	TRBV28	few	CASSSPTGGSYEQYF	TGTGCCAGCAGTTCTCCGACAGGGGGCTCCTACGAGCAGTACTTC
TRBJ2-7	.	TRBV6-8	.	CASSYFPTRDYEQYF	TGTGCCAGCAGTTACTTCCCGACCAGGGACTACGAGCAGTACTTC
TRBJ2-3	TRBD2	TRBV30	few	CAWSGGLADPSGDTQYF	TGTGCCTGGAGTGGGGGACTAGCGGACCCCAGCGGAGATACGCAGTATTTT
TRBJ1-4	.	TRBV6-8	.	CASSYSWGLATNEKLFF	TGTGCCAGCAGTTACTCGTGGGGCCTAGCAACTAATGAAAAACTGTTTTTT
TRBJ1-6	.	TRBV6-8	few	CASSYAGALSSYNSPLHF	TGTGCCAGCAGTTACGCTGGGGCCCTGAGCTCCTATAATTCACCCCTCCACTTT
TRBJ1-4	.	TRBV5-1	.	CASSLTSQVNEKLFF	TGCGCCAGCAGCTTGACATCGCAGGTTAATGAAAAACTGTTTTTT
TRBJ1-3	.	TRBV12-5	few	CASWRRGVSGNTIYF	TGTGCCAGCTGGCGTAGGGGGGTCTCTGGAAACACCATATATTTT
TRBJ2-7	TRBD2	TRBV9	.	CASIALAGVNEQYF	TGTGCCAGCATCGCACTAGCGGGAGTTAATGAGCAGTACTTC
TRBJ2-1	TRBD1	TRBV9	.	CASSSMLAGGNEQFF	TGTGCCAGCAGTTCCATGTTGGCAGGGGGCAATGAGCAGTTCTTC
TRBJ2-7	.	TRBV18	.	CASSLSLQSSYEQYF	TGTGCCAGCTCGCTCAGTCTCCAAAGCTCCTACGAGCAGTACTTC
TRBJ1-4	.	TRBV6-8	few	CASSRRQASTNEKLFF	TGTGCCAGCAGTCGCCGACAGGCTTCAACTAATGAAAAACTGTTTTTT
TRBJ1-5	TRBD1	TRBV23-1	few	CASSQVRDSTQHF	TGCGCCAGCAGCCAGGTTCGGGACAGCACCCAGCATTTT
TRBJ2-5	.	TRBV9	many	CASSLAEWETQYF	TGTGCCAGCAGTTTGGCGGAATGGGAGACCCAGTACTTC
TRBJ1-2	.	TRBV23-1	.	CASSLQVEGQDYGYTF	TGCGCCAGCAGTCTTCAGGTGGAGGGACAAGACTATGGCTACACCTTC
TRBJ1-1	TRBD1	TRBV4-1	few	CASSQGQMNTEAFF	TGCGCCAGCAGCCAGGGACAGATGAACACTGAAGCTTTCTTT
TRBJ1-1	.	TRBV28	.	CASSLPLNTEAFF	TGTGCCAGCAGTTTACCCCTCAACACTGAAGCTTTCTTT
TRBJ2-7	TRBD1	TRBV12-5	few	CASGPGPGQNSYEQYF	TGTGCTAGTGGCCCCGGGCCGGGACAGAATTCCTACGAGCAGTACTTC
TRBJ2-5	.	TRBV6-8	few	CASSSGTLGTQYF	TGTGCCAGCAGTTCCGGGACTTTGGGGACCCAGTACTTC
TRBJ2-3	.	TRBV9	.	CASSALRGNPSTDTQYF	TGTGCCAGCAGCGCCCTACGGGGTAATCCTAGCACAGATACGCAGTATTTT
TRBJ2-7	.	TRBV11-3	many	CASSLSTGTYEQYF	TGTGCCAGCAGCTTATCAACAGGCACCTACGAGCAGTACTTC
TRBJ2-3	.	TRBV28	few	CASSLPAGTDTQYF	TGTGCCAGCAGTTTACCCGCGGGCACAGATACGCAGTATTTT
TRBJ2-2	TRBD1	TRBV5-1	.	CASSSTGGNTGELFF	TGCGCCAGCAGCAGTACAGGGGGGAACACCGGGGAGCTGTTTTTT
TRBJ1-2	TRBD1	TRBV9	many	CASSVGDRANGYTF	TGTGCCAGCAGCGTAGGGGACAGGGCAAATGGCTACACCTTC
TRBJ2-7	.	TRBV6-8	.	CAISGTGSSYEQYF	TGTGCCATCAGCGGGACAGGAAGCTCCTACGAGCAGTACTTC
TRBJ2-5	.	TRBV18	few	CASSRQEYQETQYF	TGTGCCAGCTCACGACAGGAGTACCAAGAGACCCAGTACTTC
TRBJ2-3	.	TRBV6-8	.	CASSLSTDTQYF	TGTGCCAGCAGTTTATCCACAGATACGCAGTATTTT
TRBJ1-5	.	TRBV19	few	CASRRGYSNQPQHF	TGTGCCAGTAGAAGGGGGTATAGCAATCAGCCCCAGCATTTT
TRBJ2-1	.	TRBV11-3	.	CASSRTGGSYNEQFF	TGTGCCAGCAGCCGAACAGGTGGCTCCTACAATGAGCAGTTCTTC
TRBJ2-2	.	TRBV9	few	CASSVEVTANTGELFF	TGTGCCAGCAGCGTAGAAGTGACAGCGAACACCGGGGAGCTGTTTTTT
TRBJ2-1	TRBD1	TRBV11-3	many	CASSSMTGGSYNEQFF	TGTGCCAGCAGCTCCATGACAGGGGGCTCCTACAATGAGCAGTTCTTC
TRBJ2-3	.	TRBV7-5	many	CASSSTSGRVLDTQYF	TGTGCCAGCAGCTCGACTAGCGGGAGGGTTTTAGATACGCAGTATTTT
TRBJ2-4	TRBD1	TRBV11-3	.	CASSLVLTGSLNIQYF	TGTGCCAGCAGCTTAGTTTTGACAGGGAGTTTGAACATTCAGTACTTC
TRBJ2-3	TRBD1	TRBV5-1	.	CASSMPGQGAPDTQYF	TGCGCCAGCAGCATGCCGGGACAGGGGGCGCCAGATACGCAGTATTTT
TRBJ1-1	.	TRBV28	few	CASSFPQGYTEAFF	TGTGCCAGCAGTTTTCCCCAGGGGTACACTGAAGCTTTCTTT
TRBJ2-7	.	TRBV14	.	CASSQEFSYEQYF	TGTGCCAGCAGCCAAGAGTTCAGTTACGAGCAGTACTTC
TRBJ1-2	.	TRBV30	few	CAWSVVEAASYTF	TGTGCCTGGAGTGTTGTGGAGGCGGCGAGCTACACCTTC
TRBJ1-2	.	TRBV28	.	CASSSLTGPYGYTF	TGTGCCAGCAGTTCTTTAACAGGGCCCTATGGCTACACCTTC
TRBJ1-2	.	TRBV6-8	.	CASSYSWGRNYGYTF	TGTGCCAGCAGTTACTCATGGGGTCGGAACTATGGCTACACCTTC
TRBJ2-5	.	TRBV6-8	.	CASSHPTSFGETQYF	TGTGCCAGCAGTCACCCGACTAGTTTCGGTGAGACCCAGTACTTC
TRBJ2-7	TRBD1	TRBV29-1	.	CSAGRDSSYEQYF	TGCAGCGCCGGCAGGGACAGCTCCTACGAGCAGTACTTC
TRBJ2-3	TRBD2	TRBV15	.	CATSRAGGGAVGDTQYF	TGTGCCACCAGCAGAGCTGGCGGGGGGGCCGTAGGAGATACGCAGTATTTT